These 18 T cell receptor beta chains came from one sample sequenced in a study of PD-1 blockade in classical Hodgkin lymphoma. Exposure to brentuximab vedotin varied, and each patient had relapsed following autologous stem cell transplantation. Clones were sequenced by immunoSEQ multiplex PCR, and TCRdb holds only the in-frame ones, with some missing. The profile shows fewer than 55,000 clones, around nine tenths of them singletons. Sequenced here: peripheral blood mononuclear cells (PBMCs), sampled at baseline. The receptors stem from a human donor with classical Hodgkin lymphoma.

This clone was observed once. The genes are TRBV5-1 and TRBJ2-1, with 11 bases aligning to TRBD2. The CDR3 spans 15 residues. The V and J ends lost 5 bases and 4 bases, in that order; junction bases with no gene match: 5. CDR1 SGHRS and CDR2 YFSETQ come from the germline V gene. The CDR3 here is CASRFTSGSYNEQFF. In nucleotides, the CDR3 is TGCGCCAGCAGATTCACTAGCGGGAGTTACAATGAGCAGTTCTTC.

The gene calls are TRBV11-1 and TRBJ2-4, with D maybe TRBD2 (6 bases). V gave up 5 bases and J gave up 6 bases, with 14 bases separating them. Per the germline V gene, CDR1 is SGHAT and CDR2 is FQDESV (reference sequence). The CDR3 is 14 amino acids. The chain's CDR3 is CASSRDSLLNIQYF. As DNA, the CDR3 is TGTGCCAGCAGCCGGGACTCGTTATTAAACATTCAGTACTTC.

This clone has only one observation. This chain uses TRBV10-2 with TRBJ1-5, with D hard to call. V was pared by 3 bases and J by 11 bases, with 14 bases between. This CDR3 has 13 amino acids. Germline CDR1 and CDR2: WSHSY and SAAADI. CDR3 protein: CASSESPWLAQHF. The CDR3 DNA reads TGCGCCAGCAGTGAAAGCCCTTGGTTAGCCCAGCATTTT.

The count of this clone is one. In DNA form, the CDR3 reads TGTGCCAGCAGTGAAGAGACCCAGTACTTC. This translates into CASSEETQYF. The chain has TRBV2 and TRBJ2-5; D remains ambiguous. The V gene's germline CDR1 is SNHLY and CDR2 FYNNEI. The CDR3 is 10 residues long. V lost 1 base to trimming and J lost 6 bases, with 0 bases between them.

This sequence joins TRBV6-4 and TRBJ2-2; D is unclear. The V end was cut by 2 bases, the J end by 3 bases, with 4 bases between. Germline V gives CDR1 MRHNA, CDR2 SNTAGT. This CDR3 comprises 13 residues. The CDR3 nucleotides are TGTGCCAGCAGTGACAGGGACACCGGGGAGCTGTTTTTT. Translation: CASSDRDTGELFF.

The gene calls are TRBV2 and TRBJ2-3, with a tentative D call TRBD1 (5 bases). CDR3 length equals 15 residues. Trimming left V 6 bases short and J 1 base short, with 14 bases between. CDR1 and CDR2 from the germline V gene are SNHLY and FYNNEI. The CDR3, as DNA: TGTGCCAGCAGGCCTACAACAGGACGCACAGATACGCAGTATTTT. Amino acid sequence: CASRPTTGRTDTQYF.

The chain uses TRBV4-3 and TRBJ1-4, with a weak D call TRBD1 (5 bases). CDR3 size: 16 residues. Trimming took 1 base from V and 7 from J, leaving 16 bases between them. Germline CDR1 and CDR2: LGHNA and YSLEER. The CDR3, as DNA: TGCGCCAGCAGCCAAGCGGTTGGGGGTAGGGGTGAAAAACTGTTTTTT. Protein sequence: CASSQAVGGRGEKLFF.

The chain carries TRBV9 and TRBJ2-3, with a possible D match to TRBD1 (5 bases). Trimming stripped 2 bases from V and 2 bases from J, with 12 bases between. This CDR3 comprises 15 residues. The germline gives CDR1 SGDLS, CDR2 YYNGEE. CDR3 DNA: TGTGCCAGCAGCGTGTCAGGGTACAACACAGATACGCAGTATTTT. This gives the protein CASSVSGYNTDTQYF. Filled out from reference TRBV9 and TRBJ2-3, the complete variable domain reads DSGVTQTPKHLITATGQRVTLRCSPRSGDLSVYWYQQSLDQGLQFLIQYYNGEERAKGNILERFSAQQFPDLHSELNLSSLELGDSALYFCASSVSGYNTDTQYFGPGTRLTVL.

This chain joins TRBV28 and TRBJ1-2; D possibly corresponds to TRBD1 (5 bases). V lost 2 bases to trimming and J lost 2 bases, with 6 bases between them. Germline V gene sequence: CDR1 MDHEN, CDR2 SYDVKM. The CDR3 covers 13 residues. Written as DNA, the CDR3 is TGTGCCAGCAGTTTAGGGGGGAACTATGGCTACACCTTC. As protein: CASSLGGNYGYTF.

The V gene is TRBV6-4, the J gene TRBJ2-3; no reliable D call. There are 15 residues in the CDR3. Germline loops: CDR1 MRHNA, CDR2 SNTAGT. V lost 8 bases to trimming and J lost 2 bases, with 17 bases between them. The CDR3 DNA reads as TGTGCCAGCCGAGAAGGTCCCGCGATCACAGATACGCAGTATTTT. Translation gives CASREGPAITDTQYF.

The chain employs TRBV6-5 and TRBJ2-1, with D uncertain. The germline CDR1 and CDR2 sequences are MNHEY and SVGAGI. CDR3 length: 12 amino acids. The germline V and J ends were trimmed by 5 bases and 3 bases, with 5 bases remaining between them. The CDR3: CASSASYNEQFF. The CDR3 nucleotides read TGTGCCAGCAGTGCGAGCTACAATGAGCAGTTCTTC.

V is TRBV27 and J is TRBJ2-5, with D perhaps matching TRBD1 or TRBD2 (5 bases each). Per the germline V gene, CDR1 is MNHEY and CDR2 is SMNVEV (reference sequence). This CDR3 contains 12 residues. V was trimmed by 5 bases and J by 9 bases, leaving 13 bases between them. This CDR3 is CASSRGTGAQYF. CDR3 bases: TGTGCCAGCAGTCGGGGCACTGGGGCCCAGTACTTC.

V usage is TRBV27 and J usage is TRBJ2-7, with D perhaps TRBD1 (6 bases). V was pared by 6 bases and J by 5 bases, with 14 bases between. The CDR3 sequence is 13 residues long. Germline V gives CDR1 MNHEY, CDR2 SMNVEV (reference sequence). The CDR3 loop is CASSLTGKHEQYF. The CDR3 coding sequence is TGTGCCAGCAGCCTCACAGGGAAACACGAGCAGTACTTC.

The chain links TRBV6-5 to TRBJ2-5, with D tentatively TRBD1 (6 bases). The CDR3 covers 14 residues. The germline V and J ends were trimmed by 0 bases and 2 bases, with 7 bases remaining between them. Germline V gene lookup returns CDR1 MNHEY and CDR2 SVGAGI. CDR3: CASSYSRGQETQYF. For the CDR3, the DNA is TGTGCCAGCAGTTACTCCAGGGGACAAGAGACCCAGTACTTC.

In this sample, this clone turned up once. This rearrangement joins TRBV28 to TRBJ2-7; D gene unclear. V lost 3 bases, J lost 2 bases, and 11 bases lay in between. Germline V gene sequence: CDR1 MDHEN, CDR2 SYDVKM. The CDR3 extends over 14 amino acids. The CDR3 is CASSFNGQAYEQYF. DNA for the CDR3: TGTGCCAGCAGTTTTAATGGGCAGGCCTACGAGCAGTACTTC.

V and J are TRBV2 and TRBJ1-5; D may be TRBD1 (5 bases). The germline V and J ends were trimmed by 3 bases and 2 bases, with 11 bases remaining between them. Germline V CDR1 and CDR2: SNHLY, FYNNEI. The CDR3 runs to 15 residues. As DNA, the CDR3 is TGTGCCAGCAGTGATGGGCAGGGTGGCAATCAGCCCCAGCATTTT. Translated: CASSDGQGGNQPQHF.

This clone appeared once. The DNA of the CDR3 is TGTGCCAGCTCACTCCAGACTAGCGAGACAGATACGCAGTATTTT. Residues: CASSLQTSETDTQYF. The chain employs TRBV18 and TRBJ2-3; 8 bases map to TRBD2. V lost 4 bases and J lost 3; bases outside the gene matches: 6. Germline CDR1 reads KGHSH; CDR2 reads LQKENI. The CDR3 is 15 residues long.

J is TRBJ2-5 and V is TRBV7-9; D uncertain. Germline CDR1 is SEHNR and CDR2 is FQNEAQ (reference sequence). The CDR3 covers 11 residues. Trimming removed 11 bases from V and 3 bases from J, with 10 bases in between. The CDR3 nucleotides are TGTGCCTCACGGGCGGAAGAGACCCAGTACTTC. As protein: CASRAEETQYF.